These T cell receptor beta chains were read from a single sample in a study of spatial heterogeneity in lung cancer. From the 5' RACE reads, TCRdb called clonotypes with MiXCR, one entry per CDR3 protein. The table shows under 30,000 distinct CDR3 sequences, with roughly 6% occurring only once. The specimen comprised PBMCs, sampled at follow-up. The receptors here all came from a male donor with early-stage non-small cell lung cancer. Each CDR3 is given with its conserved first and last residue. Fields, in order: D gene, V gene, clone size, J gene, CDR3 protein, CDR3 DNA. The D gene is left open where the match is weak. Size is stated for part of the rows, as once, few or many counts, or as a class when the clone is expanded.

D: TRBD1; V: TRBV12-3/TRBV12-4; size: NA; J: TRBJ2-3; CDR3: CASSVRDRSTDTQYF; DNA: TGTGCCAGCAGTGTCCGGGACAGGAGTACAGATACGCAGTATTTT
D: TRBD2; V: TRBV20-1; size: few; J: TRBJ2-5; CDR3: CSASAREGVGTQYF; DNA: TGCAGTGCTAGTGCACGGGAGGGGGTAGGGACCCAGTACTTC
D: TRBD2; V: TRBV5-4; size: many; J: TRBJ2-2; CDR3: CASSRPLAGASGELFF; DNA: TGTGCCAGCAGCCGACCCCTAGCGGGAGCATCCGGGGAGCTGTTTTTT
D: TRBD1; V: TRBV7-2; size: many; J: TRBJ2-1; CDR3: CASSLFGPRTGGKNEQFF; DNA: TGTGCCAGCAGCTTATTCGGTCCCAGGACAGGGGGGAAAAATGAGCAGTTCTTC
D: NA; V: TRBV5-1; size: NA; J: TRBJ2-1; CDR3: CASSLTGLSSYNEQFF; DNA: TGCGCCAGCAGCTTAACGGGCTTAAGCTCCTACAATGAGCAGTTCTTC
D: TRBD1; V: TRBV5-6; size: few; J: TRBJ2-1; CDR3: CASSWGQSTYNEQFF; DNA: TGTGCCAGCAGCTGGGGACAGAGTACCTACAATGAGCAGTTCTTC
D: TRBD1; V: TRBV7-7; size: many; J: TRBJ2-5; CDR3: CASSPGTGLKETQYF; DNA: TGTGCTAGCAGCCCCGGGACAGGCCTAAAAGAGACCCAGTACTTC
D: TRBD1; V: TRBV20-1; size: many; J: TRBJ1-5; CDR3: CSATRTGGEQPQHF; DNA: TGCAGTGCTACAAGAACAGGGGGCGAGCAGCCCCAGCATTTT
D: NA; V: TRBV7-9; size: NA; J: TRBJ2-3; CDR3: CASSPQSGTQYF; DNA: TGTGCCAGCTCGCCCCAGTCAGGTACGCAGTATTTT
D: TRBD1; V: TRBV12-3/TRBV12-4; size: many; J: TRBJ2-7; CDR3: CASSPPTGDRYEQYF; DNA: TGTGCCAGCAGTCCCCCCACAGGGGATCGCTACGAGCAGTACTTC
D: NA; V: TRBV5-1; size: NA; J: TRBJ1-2; CDR3: CASRDVPGTSNYGYTF; DNA: TGCGCCAGCAGGGACGTCCCCGGGACCTCTAACTATGGCTACACCTTC
D: NA; V: TRBV27; size: many; J: TRBJ1-1; CDR3: CASSSPTRMNTEAFF; DNA: TGTGCCAGCAGTTCGCCCACCAGAATGAACACTGAAGCTTTCTTT
D: NA; V: TRBV6-5; size: few; J: TRBJ2-7; CDR3: CASSSARTRTYEQYF; DNA: TGTGCCAGCAGTTCGGCCCGTACTAGAACTTACGAGCAGTACTTC
D: NA; V: TRBV12-3/TRBV12-4; size: few; J: TRBJ1-5; CDR3: CASSLVAGFQHF; DNA: TGTGCCAGCAGTTTAGTGGCAGGGTTCCAGCATTTT
D: NA; V: TRBV9; size: NA; J: TRBJ1-6; CDR3: CASSVSRSYNSPLHF; DNA: TGTGCCAGCAGCGTATCAAGGTCCTATAATTCACCCCTCCACTTT
D: NA; V: TRBV29-1; size: many; J: TRBJ1-1; CDR3: CSVVRSGGVSTEAFF; DNA: TGCAGCGTTGTGAGGTCTGGGGGGGTAAGCACTGAAGCTTTCTTT
D: NA; V: TRBV20-1; size: NA; J: TRBJ1-2; CDR3: CSGGSDGTYNYGYTF; DNA: TGCAGTGGGGGGTCAGACGGGACATATAACTATGGCTACACCTTC
D: NA; V: TRBV7-9; size: NA; J: TRBJ2-5; CDR3: CASSERTGTETQYF; DNA: TGTGCCAGCAGCGAAAGAACAGGGACGGAGACCCAGTACTTC
D: NA; V: TRBV6-5; size: many; J: TRBJ1-5; CDR3: CASSRTTGNQPQHF; DNA: TGTGCCAGCAGCCGCACTACGGGCAATCAGCCCCAGCATTTT
D: NA; V: TRBV12-3/TRBV12-4; size: many; J: TRBJ1-1; CDR3: CASSFRAGVRGHTEAFF; DNA: TGTGCCAGCAGTTTTAGGGCTGGGGTCAGGGGACATACTGAAGCTTTCTTT
D: NA; V: TRBV6-2/TRBV6-3; size: NA; J: TRBJ1-5; CDR3: CASRGTRRNQPQHF; DNA: TGTGCCAGCAGGGGGACACGTCGTAATCAGCCCCAGCATTTT
D: NA; V: TRBV7-2; size: few; J: TRBJ1-5; CDR3: CASSFWVGADNQPQHF; DNA: TGTGCCAGCAGCTTCTGGGTAGGGGCCGACAATCAGCCCCAGCATTTT
D: NA; V: TRBV12-5; size: many; J: TRBJ1-5; CDR3: CASGLVTTGRGQPQHF; DNA: TGTGCTAGTGGTTTGGTTACGACGGGTCGCGGTCAGCCCCAGCATTTT
D: NA; V: TRBV4-1; size: NA; J: TRBJ2-1; CDR3: CASSQDISGYNEQFF; DNA: TGCGCCAGCAGCCAAGATATTAGCGGCTACAATGAGCAGTTCTTC
D: NA; V: TRBV5-1; size: few; J: TRBJ2-7; CDR3: CASSLAISAGSYEQYF; DNA: TGCGCCAGCAGCTTGGCCATCTCGGCAGGCTCCTACGAGCAGTACTTC
D: NA; V: TRBV30; size: many; J: TRBJ1-2; CDR3: CAWSRMGADGYTF; DNA: TGTGCCTGGAGTCGAATGGGGGCGGATGGCTACACCTTC
D: TRBD1; V: TRBV24-1; size: many; J: TRBJ1-3; CDR3: CATVPRQGISGNTIYF; DNA: TGTGCCACCGTACCGAGACAGGGAATCTCTGGAAACACCATATATTTT
D: NA; V: TRBV9; size: many; J: TRBJ2-7; CDR3: CASSPLGTGAYEQYF; DNA: TGTGCCAGCAGCCCACTGGGGACGGGGGCCTACGAGCAGTACTTC
D: TRBD1; V: TRBV11-2; size: many; J: TRBJ2-1; CDR3: CASSLGTGVREQFF; DNA: TGTGCCAGCAGCTTGGGGACAGGGGTCAGGGAGCAGTTCTTC
D: NA; V: TRBV5-6; size: few; J: TRBJ2-6; CDR3: CASTGVRTSGANVLTF; DNA: TGTGCCAGCACCGGGGTAAGGACCTCTGGGGCCAACGTCCTGACTTTC
D: NA; V: TRBV7-2; size: NA; J: TRBJ1-1; CDR3: CASSNGGRAEAFF; DNA: TGTGCCAGCAGTAACGGGGGGAGGGCTGAAGCTTTCTTT
D: NA; V: TRBV7-9; size: NA; J: TRBJ2-5; CDR3: CASRGGMQETQYF; DNA: TGTGCCAGCAGGGGCGGGATGCAAGAGACCCAGTACTTC
D: TRBD1; V: TRBV6-6; size: few; J: TRBJ2-5; CDR3: CASSQTGSQETQYF; DNA: TGTGCCAGCAGCCAGACAGGGAGCCAAGAGACCCAGTACTTC
D: TRBD2; V: TRBV6-2/TRBV6-3; size: NA; J: TRBJ2-3; CDR3: CAGGLAASTDTQYF; DNA: TGTGCCGGAGGACTAGCTGCTAGCACAGATACGCAGTATTTT
D: NA; V: TRBV5-4; size: many; J: TRBJ1-1; CDR3: CASSLYGATEAFF; DNA: TGTGCCAGCAGCTTGTACGGTGCGACTGAAGCTTTCTTT
D: NA; V: TRBV2; size: few; J: TRBJ2-7; CDR3: CASSDPYEQYF; DNA: TGTGCCAGCAGTGACCCCTACGAGCAGTACTTC
D: NA; V: TRBV7-3; size: NA; J: TRBJ1-1; CDR3: CASSSNRENTEAFF; DNA: TGTGCCAGCAGCTCTAACAGGGAGAACACTGAAGCTTTCTTT
D: NA; V: TRBV3-1; size: NA; J: TRBJ2-2; CDR3: CASSPGVDQPANTGELFF; DNA: TGTGCCAGCAGCCCCGGGGTAGACCAACCCGCGAACACCGGGGAGCTGTTTTTT
D: TRBD1; V: TRBV27; size: NA; J: TRBJ2-7; CDR3: CASSRTGNYEQYF; DNA: TGTGCCAGCAGTAGGACAGGGAATTACGAGCAGTACTTC
D: NA; V: TRBV5-1; size: many; J: TRBJ2-7; CDR3: CASSLTGAAFYEQYF; DNA: TGCGCCAGCAGCCTAACCGGGGCAGCGTTCTACGAGCAGTACTTC
D: TRBD2; V: TRBV5-1; size: many; J: TRBJ2-3; CDR3: CASRRGPAGGSRDTQYF; DNA: TGCGCCAGTCGCCGAGGTCCAGCGGGGGGGTCGCGAGATACGCAGTATTTT
D: NA; V: TRBV4-3; size: many; J: TRBJ2-7; CDR3: CASSLYFGQGGYTYEQYF; DNA: TGCGCCAGCAGCCTATACTTCGGACAGGGAGGGTACACCTACGAGCAGTACTTC
D: NA; V: TRBV15; size: few; J: TRBJ1-3; CDR3: CATSRDGGSLGGINTIYF; DNA: TGTGCCACCAGCAGGGATGGAGGTTCCTTGGGAGGGATAAACACCATATATTTT
D: NA; V: TRBV5-1; size: many; J: TRBJ2-5; CDR3: CASSLGPGLQETQYF; DNA: TGCGCCAGCAGCTTGGGCCCGGGACTCCAAGAGACCCAGTACTTC
D: NA; V: TRBV29-1; size: many; J: TRBJ2-1; CDR3: CSVDPPGYLREQFF; DNA: TGCAGCGTCGACCCCCCGGGATACCTCCGCGAGCAGTTCTTC